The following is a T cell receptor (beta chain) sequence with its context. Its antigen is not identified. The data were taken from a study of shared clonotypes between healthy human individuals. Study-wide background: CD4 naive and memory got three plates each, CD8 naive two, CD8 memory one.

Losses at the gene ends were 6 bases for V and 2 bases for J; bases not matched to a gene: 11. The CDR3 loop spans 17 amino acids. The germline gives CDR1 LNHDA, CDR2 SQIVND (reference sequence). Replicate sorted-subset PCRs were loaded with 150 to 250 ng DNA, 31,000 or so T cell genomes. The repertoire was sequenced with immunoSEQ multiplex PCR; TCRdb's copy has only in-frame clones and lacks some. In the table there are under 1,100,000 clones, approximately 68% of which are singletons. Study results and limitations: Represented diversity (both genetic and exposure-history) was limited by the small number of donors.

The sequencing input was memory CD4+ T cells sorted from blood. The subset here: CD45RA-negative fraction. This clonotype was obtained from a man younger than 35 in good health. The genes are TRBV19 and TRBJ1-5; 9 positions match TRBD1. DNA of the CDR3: TGTGCCAGTAGGGACAGGGGAAGGAGGGAAGGCAATCAGCCCCAGCATTTT. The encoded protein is CASRDRGRREGNQPQHF.